The 8 T cell receptor beta chains below all came from one sample that was sequenced in a study of OX40 agonist ivuxolimab in advanced cancers. Clones were read by immunoSEQ multiplex PCR, and TCRdb kept only the in-frame ones, dropping some. The sample includes about 68,000 clones, roughly nine tenths of them seen just once. The material was CD4+ or CD8+ T cells sorted from blood, obtained in a trial of the OX40 agonist ivuxolimab. Receptors originate from an adult with an advanced solid tumor such as melanoma, head and neck, liver or kidney cancer.

This rearrangement joins TRBV29-1 to TRBJ1-4, with TRBD1 as a possible D gene (6 bases). The CDR3 contains 15 residues. V lost 6 bases to trimming and J lost 3 bases, with 17 bases between them. Per the germline V gene, CDR1 is SQVTM and CDR2 is ANQGSEA. CDR3: CSVAYTGRANEKLFF. CDR3 in DNA: TGCAGCGTGGCTTATACAGGGCGTGCTAATGAAAAACTGTTTTTT.

The rearrangement links TRBV28 to TRBJ1-2; the D gene is possibly TRBD1 (6 bases). The ends were cut back, 4 bases at V and 5 bases at J, with 14 bases in the middle. CDR1 MDHEN and CDR2 SYDVKM come from the germline V gene. CDR3 length: 14 amino acids. The CDR3 protein is CASSSATGDYGYTF. CDR3 in DNA: TGTGCCAGCAGTTCCGCGACAGGAGATTATGGCTACACCTTC.

The sample holds one count of this clone. The chain carries TRBV29-1 and TRBJ2-5; 7 bases agree with TRBD1. V lost 4 bases and J lost 3; bases outside the gene matches: 8. Per the germline V gene, CDR1 is SQVTM and CDR2 is ANQGSEA. The CDR3 runs to 14 residues. In DNA, the CDR3 is TGCAGCGTTGCCGTGGGACAGCTGGAAGAGACCCAGTACTTC. This encodes CSVAVGQLEETQYF.

The chain couples TRBV5-1 to TRBJ1-1, with TRBD1 matching 7 bases. The J segment lost 1 base and the V segment lost 0 bases, leaving 3 bases of the junction unmatched. CDR1 is SGHRS, CDR2 YFSETQ, per germline. The CDR3 totals 15 residues. The CDR3 DNA reads TGCGCCAGCAGCTTGGTGAACAGGGGGAACACTGAAGCTTTCTTT. This sequence encodes CASSLVNRGNTEAFF. The variable domain in full, completed from reference TRBV5-1 and TRBJ1-1, reads KAGVTQTPRYLIKTRGQQVTLSCSPISGHRSVSWYQQTPGQGLQFLFEYFSETQRNKGNFPGRFSGRQFSNSRSEMNVSTLELGDSALYLCASSLVNRGNTEAFFGQGTRLTVV.

The chain recombines TRBV7-9 with TRBJ2-1; D is undetermined. Germline V gene sequence: CDR1 SEHNR, CDR2 FQNEAQ (reference sequence). Trimming left V 1 base short and J 8 bases short, with 24 bases between. This CDR3 spans 18 amino acids. The CDR3 is CASSLETPVPGRFYEQFF. CDR3 sequence (DNA): TGTGCCAGCAGCTTAGAAACCCCCGTTCCGGGTAGGTTCTATGAGCAGTTCTTC.

The rearrangement uses TRBV6-4 and TRBJ1-5; 8 bases match TRBD1. V trimming: 2 bases; J trimming: 6 bases; junction bases outside the gene matches: 6. The CDR3 runs to 15 residues. Germline CDR1 and CDR2: MRHNA and SNTAGT. CDR3 residues: CASSDGQGPGQPQHF. In nucleotides, the CDR3 is TGTGCCAGCAGTGACGGACAGGGCCCCGGTCAGCCCCAGCATTTT.

This chain links TRBV10-1 with TRBJ1-5; D gene uncertain. Germline CDR1 reads WNHNN; CDR2 reads SYGVQD (reference sequence). Deletions cut 0 bases from V and 3 bases from J, with 3 bases between. CDR3 size: 13 residues. In DNA, the CDR3 is TGCGCCAGCAGTGAGTCTCCCAATCAGCCCCAGCATTTT. Translating gives CASSESPNQPQHF.

The genes are TRBV7-6 and TRBJ1-1, with D unclear. Trimming stripped 5 bases from V and 4 bases from J, with 23 bases between. This CDR3 has 17 residues. CDR1 and CDR2 (germline): SGHVS, FNYEAQ. CDR3 sequence reads: CASSPRVLTSDGTEAFF. In DNA, the CDR3 is TGTGCCAGCAGCCCACGGGTCTTAACATCTGACGGCACTGAAGCTTTCTTT.